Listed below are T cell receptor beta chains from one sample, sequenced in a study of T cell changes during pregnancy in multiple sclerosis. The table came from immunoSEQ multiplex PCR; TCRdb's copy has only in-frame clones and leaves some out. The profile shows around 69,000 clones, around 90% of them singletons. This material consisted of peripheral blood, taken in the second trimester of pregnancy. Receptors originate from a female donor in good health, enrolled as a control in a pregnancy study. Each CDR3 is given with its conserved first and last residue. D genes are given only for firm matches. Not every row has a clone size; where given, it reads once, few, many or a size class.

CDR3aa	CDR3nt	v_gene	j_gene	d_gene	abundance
CASSLRPGSNTGELFF	TGTGCCAGCAGCTTAAGGCCAGGGTCGAACACCGGGGAGCTGTTTTTT	TRBV13	TRBJ2-2	.	.
CASSLVRAKGDTGELFF	TGTGCCAGCAGCTTAGTTCGGGCAAAAGGGGACACCGGGGAGCTGTTTTTT	TRBV7-2	TRBJ2-2	.	.
CASSIMRGPQGQHF	TGTGCCAGTAGTATTATGCGGGGCCCTCAAGGCCAGCATTTT	TRBV19	TRBJ1-5	.	few
CATTVDRSSSGANVLTF	TGCGCCACTACGGTGGACAGGTCTAGCTCTGGGGCCAACGTCCTGACTTTC	TRBV5-1	TRBJ2-6	TRBD1	.
CASSALAGSSYNEQFF	TGTGCCAGCAGTGCCCTAGCGGGGAGCTCCTACAATGAGCAGTTCTTC	TRBV6-4	TRBJ2-1	TRBD2	.
CASSQIGGGELFF	TGTGCCAGCAGCCAAATCGGGGGCGGGGAGCTGTTTTTT	TRBV4-2	TRBJ2-2	.	.
CASGDRGSTDTQYF	TGTGCCAGCGGAGATAGGGGTTCCACAGATACGCAGTATTTT	TRBV5-8	TRBJ2-3	.	.
CASSHRLAGGPFFTDTQYF	TGCGCCAGCAGCCATAGACTAGCGGGGGGTCCGTTCTTTACAGATACGCAGTATTTT	TRBV4-1	TRBJ2-3	TRBD2	.
CASSQEIQRGTGELFF	TGCGCCAGCAGCCAAGAGATCCAGCGGGGCACCGGGGAGCTGTTTTTT	TRBV4-3	TRBJ2-2	TRBD2	.
CATLLSGELFF	TGTGCCACCCTCTTGTCCGGGGAGCTGTTTTTT	TRBV16	TRBJ2-2	.	.
CASSLGTSGGISRETQYF	TGTGCCAGCAGCTTGGGGACTAGCGGGGGGATTAGTCGTGAGACCCAGTACTTC	TRBV5-4	TRBJ2-5	TRBD2	.
CASSPSGQGGEKLFF	TGTGCCAGCAGTCCGAGCGGACAGGGGGGGGAAAAACTGTTTTTT	TRBV6-5	TRBJ1-4	TRBD1	.
CASSYEAGGPYEQYF	TGTGCCAGCAGTTACGAAGCGGGGGGCCCATACGAGCAGTACTTC	TRBV6-5	TRBJ2-7	TRBD2	once
CASSSATGSYEQYF	TGTGCCAGCAGCTCAGCTACCGGGTCTTACGAGCAGTACTTC	TRBV7-2	TRBJ2-7	.	.
CASSPGLVF	TGTGCCAGCAGCCCTGGACTAGTCTTT	TRBV9	TRBJ2-3	TRBD2	.
CASIEQGAGGYTF	TGTGCCAGCATCGAGCAGGGGGCCGGTGGCTACACCTTC	TRBV2	TRBJ1-2	TRBD1	.